This T cell receptor (beta chain) was sequenced for a study of cytomegalovirus exposure and HLA in healthy donors. Study context: A prior study identified approximately 110 million unique TCR beta sequences from about 200 million T cells. The study, taken as a whole, reports: Later analysis revealed greater clonal expansion in HLA-associated TCR beta chains than in equally common others.

Germline CDR1 is SGHRS and CDR2 is YFSETQ. V was pared by 0 bases and J by 6 bases, with 8 bases of the junction left unmatched. The CDR3 runs 17 residues. This PCR relied on a set of 60 Vbeta primers and 13 Jbeta primers. Sequencing used immunoSEQ multiplex PCR; TCRdb keeps in-frame clones, though not all of them. The repertoire holds under 200,000 clones, with roughly 79% as singletons. To note about this clone: Its antigen is not known.

The chain joins TRBV5-1 to TRBJ2-1; 11 nucleotides align to TRBD2. Sequenced sample: PBMCs. This receptor was obtained from a woman aged 25 to 45 in good health and CMV-seropositive. The CDR3 sequence: CASSLGQLAGVANEQFF. The CDR3 DNA is TGCGCCAGCAGCTTGGGGCAACTAGCGGGAGTTGCCAATGAGCAGTTCTTC. Together with reference TRBV5-1 and TRBJ2-1, the CDR3 gives the full variable domain: KAGVTQTPRYLIKTRGQQVTLSCSPISGHRSVSWYQQTPGQGLQFLFEYFSETQRNKGNFPGRFSGRQFSNSRSEMNVSTLELGDSALYLCASSLGQLAGVANEQFFGPGTRLTVL.